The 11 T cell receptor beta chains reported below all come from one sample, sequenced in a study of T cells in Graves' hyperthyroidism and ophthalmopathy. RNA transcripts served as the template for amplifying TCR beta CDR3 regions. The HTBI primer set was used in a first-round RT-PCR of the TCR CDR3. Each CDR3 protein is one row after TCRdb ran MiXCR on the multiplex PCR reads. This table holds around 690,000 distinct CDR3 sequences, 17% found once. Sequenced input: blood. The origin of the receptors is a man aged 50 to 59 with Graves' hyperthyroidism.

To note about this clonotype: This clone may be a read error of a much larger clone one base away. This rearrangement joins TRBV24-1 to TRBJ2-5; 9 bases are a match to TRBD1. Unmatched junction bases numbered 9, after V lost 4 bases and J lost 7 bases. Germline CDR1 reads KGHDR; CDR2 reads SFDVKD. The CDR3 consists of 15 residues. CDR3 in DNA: TGTGCCACCAGTGACCCCCGGGACAGGGCCAGGACCCAGTACTTC. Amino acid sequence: CATSDPRDRARTQYF.

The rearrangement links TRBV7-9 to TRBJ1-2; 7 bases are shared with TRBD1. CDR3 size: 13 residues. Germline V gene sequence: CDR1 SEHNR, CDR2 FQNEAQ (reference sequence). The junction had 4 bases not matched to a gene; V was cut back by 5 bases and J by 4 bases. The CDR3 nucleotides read TGTGCCAGCAGCGAGGGACAGCTCTATGGCTACACCTTC. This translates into CASSEGQLYGYTF.

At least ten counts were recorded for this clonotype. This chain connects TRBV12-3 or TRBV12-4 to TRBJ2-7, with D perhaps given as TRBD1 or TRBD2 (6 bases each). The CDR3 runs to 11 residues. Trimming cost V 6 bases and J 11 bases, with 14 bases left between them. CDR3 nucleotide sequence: TGTGCCAGCAGCGGGGGCCCTAAGGAGTACTTC. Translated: CASSGGPKEYF.

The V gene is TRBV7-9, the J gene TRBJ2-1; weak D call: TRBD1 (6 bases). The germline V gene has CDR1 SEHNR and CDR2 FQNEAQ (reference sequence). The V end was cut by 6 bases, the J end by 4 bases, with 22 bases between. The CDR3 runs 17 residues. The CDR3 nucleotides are TGTGCCAGCAGTTTCCGATCCAGGGGCGAGGTATACAATGAGCAGTTCTTC. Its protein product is CASSFRSRGEVYNEQFF.

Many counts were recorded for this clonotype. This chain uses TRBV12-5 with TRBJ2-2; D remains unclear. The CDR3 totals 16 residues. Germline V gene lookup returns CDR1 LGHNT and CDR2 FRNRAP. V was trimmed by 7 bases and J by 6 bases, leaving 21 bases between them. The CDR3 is CASAPTPPHPPGELFF. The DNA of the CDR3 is TGTGCTAGTGCTCCAACTCCACCCCACCCACCCGGGGAGCTGTTTTTT.

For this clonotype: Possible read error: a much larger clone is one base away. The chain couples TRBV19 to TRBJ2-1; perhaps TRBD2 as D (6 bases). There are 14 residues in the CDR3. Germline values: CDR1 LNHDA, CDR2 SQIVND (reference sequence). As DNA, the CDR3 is TGTGCCAGTAGTACGACTAGGGCCTACAGTGAGCAGTTCTTC. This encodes CASSTTRAYSEQFF.

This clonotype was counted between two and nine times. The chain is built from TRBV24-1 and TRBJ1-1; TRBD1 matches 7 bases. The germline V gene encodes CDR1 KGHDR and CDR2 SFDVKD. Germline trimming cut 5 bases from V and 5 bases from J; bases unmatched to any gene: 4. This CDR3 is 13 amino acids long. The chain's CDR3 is CATSGQQGTEAFF. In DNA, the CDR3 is TGTGCCACCAGTGGCCAACAGGGGACTGAAGCTTTCTTT.

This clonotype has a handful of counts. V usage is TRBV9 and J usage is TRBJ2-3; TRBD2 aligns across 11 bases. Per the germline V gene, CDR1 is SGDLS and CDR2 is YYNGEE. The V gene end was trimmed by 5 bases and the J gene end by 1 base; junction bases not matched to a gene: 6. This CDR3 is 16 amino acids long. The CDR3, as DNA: TGTGCCAGCAGTCGGACTAGCGGGTTCCGCACAGATACGCAGTATTTT. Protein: CASSRTSGFRTDTQYF.

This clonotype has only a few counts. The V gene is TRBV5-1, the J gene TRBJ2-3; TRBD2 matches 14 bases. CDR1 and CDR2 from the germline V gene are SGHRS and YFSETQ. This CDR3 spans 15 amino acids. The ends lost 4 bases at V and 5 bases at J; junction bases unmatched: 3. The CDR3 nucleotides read TGCGCCAGCAGCGACGGGACTAGCGGGGGAGATACGCAGTATTTT. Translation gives CASSDGTSGGDTQYF.

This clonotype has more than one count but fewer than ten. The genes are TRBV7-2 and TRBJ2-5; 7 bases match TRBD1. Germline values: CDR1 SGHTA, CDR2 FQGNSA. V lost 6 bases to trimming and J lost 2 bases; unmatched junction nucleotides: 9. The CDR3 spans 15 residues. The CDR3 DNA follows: TGTGCCAGCAGATCATTCCGACAGGGTCAAGAGACCCAGTACTTC. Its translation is CASRSFRQGQETQYF.

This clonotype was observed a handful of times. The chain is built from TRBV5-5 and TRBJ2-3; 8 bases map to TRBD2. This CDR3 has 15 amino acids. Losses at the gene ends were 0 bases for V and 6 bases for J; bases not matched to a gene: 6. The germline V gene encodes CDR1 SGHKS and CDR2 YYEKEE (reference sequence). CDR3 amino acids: CASSLEKRERDTQYF. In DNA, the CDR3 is TGTGCCAGCAGCTTGGAAAAGCGGGAGAGGGATACGCAGTATTTT.